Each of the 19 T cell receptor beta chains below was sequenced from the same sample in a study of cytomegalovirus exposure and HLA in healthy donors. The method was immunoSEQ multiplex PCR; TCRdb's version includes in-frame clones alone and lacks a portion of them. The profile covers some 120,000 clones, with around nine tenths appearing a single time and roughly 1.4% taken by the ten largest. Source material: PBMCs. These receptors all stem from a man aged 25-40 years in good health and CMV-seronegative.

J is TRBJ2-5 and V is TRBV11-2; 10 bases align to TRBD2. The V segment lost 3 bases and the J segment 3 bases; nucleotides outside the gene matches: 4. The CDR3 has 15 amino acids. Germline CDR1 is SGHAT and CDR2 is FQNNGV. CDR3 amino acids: CASSFLAGGKETQYF. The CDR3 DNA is TGTGCCAGCAGCTTCTTAGCGGGAGGTAAAGAGACCCAGTACTTC.

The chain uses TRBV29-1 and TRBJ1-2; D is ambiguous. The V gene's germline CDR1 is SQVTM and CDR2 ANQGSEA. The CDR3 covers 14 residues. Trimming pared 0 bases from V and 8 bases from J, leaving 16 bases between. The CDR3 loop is CSVEDLGLAGGYTF. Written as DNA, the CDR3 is TGCAGCGTTGAAGATCTTGGACTTGCTGGCGGCTACACCTTC.

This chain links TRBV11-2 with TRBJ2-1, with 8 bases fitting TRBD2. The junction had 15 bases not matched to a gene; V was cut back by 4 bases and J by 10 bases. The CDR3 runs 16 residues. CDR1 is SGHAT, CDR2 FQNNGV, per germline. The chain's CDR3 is CASSSGSGLVRTEQFF. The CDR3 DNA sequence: TGTGCCAGCAGCTCTGGGTCGGGACTAGTGAGGACAGAGCAGTTCTTC.

CDR3 residues: CASGPEDYEQYF. In nucleotides, the CDR3 is TGTGCCAGCGGTCCGGAGGACTACGAGCAGTACTTC. The chain couples TRBV6-5 to TRBJ2-7; perhaps TRBD2 as D (5 bases). This CDR3 region has 12 residues. Trimming cost V 8 bases and J 3 bases, with 11 bases left between them. From germline, CDR1 is MNHEY and CDR2 SVGAGI.

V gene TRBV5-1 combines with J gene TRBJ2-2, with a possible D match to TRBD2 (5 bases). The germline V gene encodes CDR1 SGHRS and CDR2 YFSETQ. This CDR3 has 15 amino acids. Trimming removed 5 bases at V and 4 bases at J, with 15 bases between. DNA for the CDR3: TGCGCCAGCAGGAGAGAGGGTGCGGGCACCGGGGAGCTGTTTTTT. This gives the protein CASRREGAGTGELFF.

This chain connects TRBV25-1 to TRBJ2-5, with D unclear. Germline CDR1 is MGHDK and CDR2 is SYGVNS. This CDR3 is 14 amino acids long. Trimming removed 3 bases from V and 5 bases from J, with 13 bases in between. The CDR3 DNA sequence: TGTGCCAGCAGTGACCGGATAGCTTCGGAGACCCAGTACTTC. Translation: CASSDRIASETQYF.

This CDR3 is CASSLSTGTEAFF. The CDR3 DNA reads TGTGCCAGCAGCCTCAGCACAGGGACTGAAGCTTTCTTT. The chain combines TRBV7-3 with TRBJ1-1, with D possibly being TRBD1 (6 bases). Between the trimmed V and J ends, which lost 5 bases and 5 bases, there was a span of 12 bases. The CDR3 totals 13 residues. Germline CDR1 SGHTA, CDR2 FQGTGA.

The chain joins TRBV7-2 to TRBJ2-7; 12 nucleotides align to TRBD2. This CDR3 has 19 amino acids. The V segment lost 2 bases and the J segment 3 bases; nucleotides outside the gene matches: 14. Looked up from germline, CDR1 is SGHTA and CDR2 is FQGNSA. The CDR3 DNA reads TGTGCCAGCAGCTTAACTCAACTTCAGTGGACTAGCGGGGACTACGAGCAGTACTTC. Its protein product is CASSLTQLQWTSGDYEQYF.

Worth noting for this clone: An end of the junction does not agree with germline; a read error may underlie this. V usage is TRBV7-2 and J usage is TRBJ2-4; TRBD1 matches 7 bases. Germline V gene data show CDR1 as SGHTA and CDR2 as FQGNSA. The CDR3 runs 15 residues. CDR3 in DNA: TGTGCCAGCAGCTTTCTCGGGACAGCCCAAAACATTCAGTACTTC. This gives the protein CASSFLGTAQNIQYF.

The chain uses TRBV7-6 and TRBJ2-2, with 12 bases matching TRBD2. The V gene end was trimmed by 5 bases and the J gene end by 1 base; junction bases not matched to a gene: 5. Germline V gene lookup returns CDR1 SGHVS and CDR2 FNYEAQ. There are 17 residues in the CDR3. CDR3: CASSTQLAGGNTGELFF. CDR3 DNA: TGTGCCAGCAGCACCCAACTAGCGGGAGGGAACACCGGGGAGCTGTTTTTT.

The CDR3 sequence: CASSPPRDSGNTIYF. The CDR3, as DNA: TGTGCCAGCAGCCCCCCCCGGGACTCTGGAAACACCATATATTTT. This chain links TRBV9 with TRBJ1-3; D gene unclear. V lost 4 bases to trimming and J lost 0 bases, with 11 bases between them. In germline, CDR1 is SGDLS, CDR2 YYNGEE. The CDR3 extends over 15 amino acids.

The CDR3 DNA is TGTGCCAGCAGAGAAACCGGGACACCGAACACTGAAGCTTTCTTT. Amino acid sequence: CASRETGTPNTEAFF. This rearrangement joins TRBV9 to TRBJ1-1, with TRBD1 as a possible D gene (6 bases). Germline values: CDR1 SGDLS, CDR2 YYNGEE. V lost 5 bases to trimming and J lost 1 base, with 15 bases between them. CDR3 length: 15 amino acids.

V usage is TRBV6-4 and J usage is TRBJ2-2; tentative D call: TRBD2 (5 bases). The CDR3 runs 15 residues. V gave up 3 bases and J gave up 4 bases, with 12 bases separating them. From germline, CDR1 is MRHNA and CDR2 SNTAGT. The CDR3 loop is CASSEFEGGTGELFF. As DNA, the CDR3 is TGTGCCAGCAGTGAGTTCGAGGGTGGCACCGGGGAGCTGTTTTTT.

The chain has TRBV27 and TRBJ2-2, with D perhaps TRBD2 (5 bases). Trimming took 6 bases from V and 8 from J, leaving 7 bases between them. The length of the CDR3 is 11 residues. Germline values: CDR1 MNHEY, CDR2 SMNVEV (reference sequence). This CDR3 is CASSRGGELFF. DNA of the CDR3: TGTGCCAGCAGCCGCGGGGGGGAGCTGTTTTTT.

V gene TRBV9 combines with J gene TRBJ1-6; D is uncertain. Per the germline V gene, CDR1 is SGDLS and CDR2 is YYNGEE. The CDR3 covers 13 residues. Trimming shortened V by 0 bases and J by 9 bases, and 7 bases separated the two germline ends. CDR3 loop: CASSVETFSPLHF. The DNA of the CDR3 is TGTGCCAGCAGCGTAGAGACATTTTCACCCCTCCACTTT. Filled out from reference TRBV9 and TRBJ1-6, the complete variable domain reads DSGVTQTPKHLITATGQRVTLRCSPRSGDLSVYWYQQSLDQGLQFLIQYYNGEERAKGNILERFSAQQFPDLHSELNLSSLELGDSALYFCASSVETFSPLHFGNGTRLTVT.

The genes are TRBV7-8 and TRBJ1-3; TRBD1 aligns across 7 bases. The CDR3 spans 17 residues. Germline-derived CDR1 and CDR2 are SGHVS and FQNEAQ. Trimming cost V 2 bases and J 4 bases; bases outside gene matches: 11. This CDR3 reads CASSLNSPGGLGNTIYF. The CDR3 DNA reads TGTGCCAGCAGCTTAAACTCCCCAGGGGGTCTAGGAAACACCATATATTTT. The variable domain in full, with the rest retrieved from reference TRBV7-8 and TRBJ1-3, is GAGVSQSPRYKVAKRGQDVALRCDPISGHVSLFWYQQALGQGPEFLTYFQNEAQLDKSGLPSDRFFAERPEGSVSTLKIQRTQQEDSAVYLCASSLNSPGGLGNTIYFGEGSWLTVV.

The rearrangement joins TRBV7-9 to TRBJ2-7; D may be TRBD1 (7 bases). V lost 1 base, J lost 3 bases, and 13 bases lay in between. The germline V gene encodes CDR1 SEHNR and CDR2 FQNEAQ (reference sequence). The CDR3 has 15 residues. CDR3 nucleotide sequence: TGTGCCAGCAGCTTAGGGAGGGGGCACGTCTACGAGCAGTACTTC. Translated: CASSLGRGHVYEQYF.

The CDR3 here is CASSYPERAGLNTEAFF. For the CDR3, the DNA is TGTGCCAGCAGCTACCCCGAGAGGGCCGGTTTGAACACTGAAGCTTTCTTT. This chain uses TRBV5-6 with TRBJ1-1; no firm D call. The length of the CDR3 is 17 residues. The V gene lost 3 bases and the J gene lost 0 bases, with 18 bases spanning the gap. The germline CDR1 and CDR2 sequences are SGHDT and YYEEEE.

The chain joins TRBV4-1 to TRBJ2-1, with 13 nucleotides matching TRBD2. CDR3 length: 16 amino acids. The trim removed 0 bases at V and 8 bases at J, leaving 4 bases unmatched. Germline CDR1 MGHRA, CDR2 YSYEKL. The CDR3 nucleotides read TGCGCCAGCAGCCAAGAAGGAGGACTAGCGGGAGATGAGCAGTTCTTC. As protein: CASSQEGGLAGDEQFF.